A single TCR beta chain is shown here with its context. Its antigen is currently unknown. This sample was taken from a study of cytomegalovirus exposure and HLA in healthy donors. This CDR3 is built from 15 residues. Trimming removed 1 base from V and 3 bases from J, with 12 bases in between. Germline V CDR1 and CDR2: SGHDN, FVKESK. PCR involved 60 Vbeta and 13 Jbeta primers. Sequencing used immunoSEQ multiplex PCR; TCRdb keeps in-frame clones, though not all of them. The table lists approximately 27,000 clones, roughly 68% of them singletons. General study findings and limits: A later analysis linked a missense variant in DCLRE1C to the trimming of TCR beta V and J genes. Associated with HLA alleles at 0.05 false discovery rate in a later analysis were over 15,000 TCR beta sequences.

The sequence derives from a woman aged 50 to 60 in good health and CMV-seronegative. This rearrangement joins TRBV14 to TRBJ1-1; weak D call: TRBD1 (6 bases). Material: PBMCs. Here the CDR3 DNA reads TGTGCCAGCAGCCAAGTATGGGGACATCACACTGAAGCTTTCTTT. This codes for CASSQVWGHHTEAFF.